Listed here are 16 T cell receptor beta chains from one sample, sequenced in a study of human T cells and chemical hapten exposure listed by TCRdb under 2021. This specimen's time point label, interpreted: patch test 1, 2 weeks after DPC sensitization. This specimen's treatment or condition label, per the study, means: therapeutic diphenylcyclopropenone sensitization with weekly scalp DPC. Library prep was done by RACE. Sequenced on a NextSeq 500. TCRdb itself trimmed the public reads at Q25 with fastp, ran MiXCR and retained productive beta chains. Rows are unified per CDR3 protein, each entry keeping the most common DNA and genes. Present in this sample are tens of thousands of distinct CDR3 sequences, about 10% of which were seen just once. About 2.4% of the sample is held by the ten biggest clonotypes. This sample comprised whole blood, obtained in connection with sensitization to the hapten diphenylcyclopropenone (DPC). The receptors were sampled from a man aged 40-49 years with alopecia areata. Some clones in this sample may be carry-over from other donors' samples.

This clonotype was observed a handful of times. The chain couples TRBV11-1 to TRBJ1-5; a possible D gene is TRBD1 (6 bases). Germline lookup yields CDR1 SGHAT and CDR2 FQDESV (reference sequence). The V gene lost 5 bases and the J gene lost 1 base, with 12 bases spanning the gap. This CDR3 contains 15 residues. CDR3 sequence reads: CASSLTGQSNQPQHF. CDR3 nucleotide sequence: TGTGCCAGCAGCCTAACCGGACAGAGCAATCAGCCCCAGCATTTT.

In its sample, this clonotype was seen many times. The chain links TRBV5-4 to TRBJ2-3; 8 bases are a match to TRBD1. Trimming took 5 bases from V and 3 from J; bases not matched to a gene: 14. CDR1 is SGHNT and CDR2 is YYREEE in the germline V gene (reference sequence). The CDR3 runs to 17 residues. The CDR3 loop reads CASSNDGPGQETDTQYF. CDR3 DNA sequence: TGTGCCAGCAGTAATGATGGACCGGGACAGGAAACAGATACGCAGTATTTT.

The chain has TRBV18 and TRBJ2-1; 14 bases agree with TRBD2. Germline CDR1 reads KGHSH; CDR2 reads LQKENI. V was clipped by 1 base and J by 15 bases; unmatched bases: 11. The CDR3 is 16 residues long. The CDR3 DNA sequence: TGTGCCAGCTCACCACTCACGACTAGCGGGAGGGCCGTTGGGTTCTTC. It yields the protein CASSPLTTSGRAVGFF.

This clonotype has just a few counts. J is TRBJ2-7 and V is TRBV2, with TRBD2 matching over 8 bases. The V segment lost 6 bases and the J segment 3 bases; nucleotides outside the gene matches: 7. Germline lookup yields CDR1 SNHLY and CDR2 FYNNEI. The CDR3 length is 14 residues. CDR3 loop: CASSPTSGVYEQYF. CDR3 in DNA: TGTGCCAGCAGCCCTACTAGCGGAGTCTACGAGCAGTACTTC.

There are many counts of this clonotype. V gene TRBV5-1 combines with J gene TRBJ2-4; TRBD1 matches at 7 bases. This CDR3 is built from 14 residues. V shed 4 bases, J shed 3 bases, and the junction held 4 bases outside the gene matches. In germline, CDR1 is SGHRS, CDR2 YFSETQ. CDR3 residues: CASSLTGDKNIQYF. CDR3 coding DNA: TGCGCCAGCAGCCTAACAGGGGACAAAAACATTCAGTACTTC. The variable domain in full, with the rest retrieved from reference TRBV5-1 and TRBJ2-4, is KAGVTQTPRYLIKTRGQQVTLSCSPISGHRSVSWYQQTPGQGLQFLFEYFSETQRNKGNFPGRFSGRQFSNSRSEMNVSTLELGDSALYLCASSLTGDKNIQYFGAGTRLSVL.

The sample holds many counts of this clonotype. The gene calls are TRBV7-9 and TRBJ2-1; D is unclear. The germline V and J ends were trimmed by 5 bases and 6 bases, with 8 bases remaining between them. The CDR3 loop spans 12 amino acids. Germline loops: CDR1 SEHNR, CDR2 FQNEAQ (reference sequence). The CDR3 bases are TGTGCCAGCAGCCCCGCCCTCAATGAGCAGTTCTTC. Protein product: CASSPALNEQFF.

This clonotype was recorded at least ten times. The chain is built from TRBV11-3 and TRBJ1-1; D is possibly TRBD1 (5 bases). The V gene lost 0 bases and the J gene lost 4 bases, with 21 bases spanning the gap. The CDR3 loop spans 18 amino acids. CDR1 SGHNT and CDR2 YENEEA come from the germline V gene. As DNA, the CDR3 is TGTGCCAGCAGCTTAGATCTGTTTGGGGGAAACTCGTCCACTGAAGCTTTCTTT. Protein: CASSLDLFGGNSSTEAFF.

This clonotype was seen only a few times. The chain recombines TRBV7-9 with TRBJ2-7; possibly TRBD1 for D (5 bases). The germline V and J ends were trimmed by 5 bases and 7 bases, with 18 bases remaining between them. Germline assignment: CDR1 SEHNR and CDR2 FQNEAQ (reference sequence). CDR3 length: 14 amino acids. For the CDR3, the DNA is TGTGCCAGCAGCCCTCAGGCAGGGTCTCGTGAGCAGTACTTC. As protein: CASSPQAGSREQYF.

The chain combines TRBV12-3 or TRBV12-4 with TRBJ2-1, with TRBD2 matching over 14 bases. The CDR3 covers 17 residues. The V and J ends lost 5 bases and 4 bases, in that order; junction bases with no gene match: 7. The chain's CDR3 is CASSPDRTSGGYNEQFF. The CDR3 DNA is TGTGCCAGCAGTCCCGATCGGACTAGCGGGGGGTACAATGAGCAGTTCTTC.

In this sample, this clonotype turned up many times. J is TRBJ2-2 and V is TRBV3-1, with D perhaps TRBD1 (5 bases). This CDR3 contains 15 residues. The ends were cut back, 3 bases at V and 6 bases at J, with 14 bases in the middle. Germline V lookup: CDR1 LGHDT, CDR2 YNNKEL (reference sequence). CDR3 coding DNA: TGTGCCAGCAGCCAGGGCCAGGGTAGGGCCGGGGAGCTGTTTTTT. This encodes CASSQGQGRAGELFF.

This clonotype was seen only a few times. The CDR3 spells CASSLEGDTQYF. The CDR3 coding sequence is TGTGCCAGCAGCTTAGAGGGAGATACGCAGTATTTT. The chain carries TRBV11-3 and TRBJ2-3; D not certain. Germline lookup yields CDR1 SGHNT and CDR2 YENEEA. CDR3 length equals 12 residues. The V end was cut by 0 bases, the J end by 5 bases, with 3 bases between.

The chain uses TRBV10-3 and TRBJ2-7; a possible D gene is TRBD1 (6 bases). The CDR3 runs to 13 residues. The germline CDR1 and CDR2 sequences are ENHRY and SYGVKD. Trimming left V 6 bases short and J 0 bases short, with 9 bases between. CDR3: CAISTGSSYEQYV. The CDR3, as DNA: TGTGCCATCAGCACAGGGAGCTCCTACGAGCAGTACGTC.

A few counts support this clonotype. This chain joins TRBV29-1 and TRBJ2-3, with unresolved D. V was shortened by 3 bases and J by 3 bases, with 13 bases between the two germline ends. Germline V gives CDR1 SQVTM, CDR2 ANQGSEA. This CDR3 comprises 14 residues. The CDR3 loop is CSVEWAPWTDTQYF. The CDR3 nucleotides are TGCAGCGTTGAGTGGGCCCCTTGGACAGATACGCAGTATTTT.

The chain recombines TRBV6-1 with TRBJ2-7; tentatively, D is TRBD1 (6 bases). The CDR3 covers 17 residues. V shed 1 base and J shed 3 bases, with 19 bases lying between them. The germline V gene has CDR1 MNHNS and CDR2 SASEGT. This CDR3 reads CASSEGNRVTIFYEQYV. CDR3 bases: TGTGCCAGCAGTGAAGGAAACAGGGTTACAATTTTCTACGAGCAGTACGTC.

The V call is TRBV12-3 or TRBV12-4, the J call TRBJ2-3, with D perhaps matching TRBD1 (6 bases). The CDR3 totals 16 residues. Trimming cost V 0 bases and J 11 bases, with 21 bases left between them. Written as DNA, the CDR3 is TGTGCCAGCAGTTTAGCACAGGGATCGCTACGAATGATGCAGTATTTT. It is translated as CASSLAQGSLRMMQYF.

This clonotype showed up many times. The chain uses TRBV20-1 and TRBJ2-7, with TRBD2 identical over 7 bases. The CDR3 is made up of 14 amino acids. Trimming took 5 bases from V and 1 from J; bases not matched to a gene: 8. The V gene's germline CDR1 is DFQATT and CDR2 SNEGSKA (reference sequence). CDR3 protein: CSAARLANSYEQYV. Written as DNA, the CDR3 is TGCAGTGCTGCACGACTAGCTAATTCCTACGAGCAGTACGTC.